This paragraph covers one T cell receptor (beta chain) sequence. Using immunoSEQ multiplex PCR, the repertoire was profiled, and TCRdb retains in-frame clones only, with some absent. Of about 110,000 clones in the sample, about 85% were seen once. This sample is part of a study of T cell responses to AZD1222 COVID-19 vaccine. The overall study: Researchers grouped second doses given at about 4 or about 12 weeks into one pool.

This clonotype was sampled from an adult in good health. This specimen consisted of peripheral blood, obtained on day 0 of AZD1222 vaccination.

Here the CDR3 reads CASSPLQGKRGSSYEQYF. The CDR3 DNA reads TGTGCCAGCTCACCCCTACAGGGAAAAAGGGGAAGCTCCTACGAGCAGTACTTC. The chain has TRBV18 and TRBJ2-7, with a possible D match to TRBD1 (6 bases). There are 18 residues in the CDR3. The germline gives CDR1 KGHSH, CDR2 LQKENI. Trimming removed 3 bases from V and 0 bases from J, with 21 bases in between.